The subject of this entry is one TCR beta chain. The source of the sample is a study of control samples from healthy donors and cancer patients. Method: immunoSEQ multiplex PCR; TCRdb's copy keeps in-frame clones and lacks some. The table shows under 80,000 clones, with roughly 94% occurring only once. Per the germline V gene, CDR1 is MGHDK and CDR2 is SYGVNS. Between the trimmed V and J ends, which lost 0 bases and 7 bases, there was a span of 16 bases. The CDR3 has 16 residues. The sequencing sample was made of blood. The chain joins TRBV25-1 to TRBJ2-1; D tentatively reads TRBD1 or TRBD2 (6 bases each). This clonotype was sampled from a woman in her 40s in good health. CDR3 region: CASSEYQGWGVNEQFF. The CDR3 DNA reads TGTGCCAGCAGTGAATACCAGGGGTGGGGGGTTAATGAGCAGTTCTTC.